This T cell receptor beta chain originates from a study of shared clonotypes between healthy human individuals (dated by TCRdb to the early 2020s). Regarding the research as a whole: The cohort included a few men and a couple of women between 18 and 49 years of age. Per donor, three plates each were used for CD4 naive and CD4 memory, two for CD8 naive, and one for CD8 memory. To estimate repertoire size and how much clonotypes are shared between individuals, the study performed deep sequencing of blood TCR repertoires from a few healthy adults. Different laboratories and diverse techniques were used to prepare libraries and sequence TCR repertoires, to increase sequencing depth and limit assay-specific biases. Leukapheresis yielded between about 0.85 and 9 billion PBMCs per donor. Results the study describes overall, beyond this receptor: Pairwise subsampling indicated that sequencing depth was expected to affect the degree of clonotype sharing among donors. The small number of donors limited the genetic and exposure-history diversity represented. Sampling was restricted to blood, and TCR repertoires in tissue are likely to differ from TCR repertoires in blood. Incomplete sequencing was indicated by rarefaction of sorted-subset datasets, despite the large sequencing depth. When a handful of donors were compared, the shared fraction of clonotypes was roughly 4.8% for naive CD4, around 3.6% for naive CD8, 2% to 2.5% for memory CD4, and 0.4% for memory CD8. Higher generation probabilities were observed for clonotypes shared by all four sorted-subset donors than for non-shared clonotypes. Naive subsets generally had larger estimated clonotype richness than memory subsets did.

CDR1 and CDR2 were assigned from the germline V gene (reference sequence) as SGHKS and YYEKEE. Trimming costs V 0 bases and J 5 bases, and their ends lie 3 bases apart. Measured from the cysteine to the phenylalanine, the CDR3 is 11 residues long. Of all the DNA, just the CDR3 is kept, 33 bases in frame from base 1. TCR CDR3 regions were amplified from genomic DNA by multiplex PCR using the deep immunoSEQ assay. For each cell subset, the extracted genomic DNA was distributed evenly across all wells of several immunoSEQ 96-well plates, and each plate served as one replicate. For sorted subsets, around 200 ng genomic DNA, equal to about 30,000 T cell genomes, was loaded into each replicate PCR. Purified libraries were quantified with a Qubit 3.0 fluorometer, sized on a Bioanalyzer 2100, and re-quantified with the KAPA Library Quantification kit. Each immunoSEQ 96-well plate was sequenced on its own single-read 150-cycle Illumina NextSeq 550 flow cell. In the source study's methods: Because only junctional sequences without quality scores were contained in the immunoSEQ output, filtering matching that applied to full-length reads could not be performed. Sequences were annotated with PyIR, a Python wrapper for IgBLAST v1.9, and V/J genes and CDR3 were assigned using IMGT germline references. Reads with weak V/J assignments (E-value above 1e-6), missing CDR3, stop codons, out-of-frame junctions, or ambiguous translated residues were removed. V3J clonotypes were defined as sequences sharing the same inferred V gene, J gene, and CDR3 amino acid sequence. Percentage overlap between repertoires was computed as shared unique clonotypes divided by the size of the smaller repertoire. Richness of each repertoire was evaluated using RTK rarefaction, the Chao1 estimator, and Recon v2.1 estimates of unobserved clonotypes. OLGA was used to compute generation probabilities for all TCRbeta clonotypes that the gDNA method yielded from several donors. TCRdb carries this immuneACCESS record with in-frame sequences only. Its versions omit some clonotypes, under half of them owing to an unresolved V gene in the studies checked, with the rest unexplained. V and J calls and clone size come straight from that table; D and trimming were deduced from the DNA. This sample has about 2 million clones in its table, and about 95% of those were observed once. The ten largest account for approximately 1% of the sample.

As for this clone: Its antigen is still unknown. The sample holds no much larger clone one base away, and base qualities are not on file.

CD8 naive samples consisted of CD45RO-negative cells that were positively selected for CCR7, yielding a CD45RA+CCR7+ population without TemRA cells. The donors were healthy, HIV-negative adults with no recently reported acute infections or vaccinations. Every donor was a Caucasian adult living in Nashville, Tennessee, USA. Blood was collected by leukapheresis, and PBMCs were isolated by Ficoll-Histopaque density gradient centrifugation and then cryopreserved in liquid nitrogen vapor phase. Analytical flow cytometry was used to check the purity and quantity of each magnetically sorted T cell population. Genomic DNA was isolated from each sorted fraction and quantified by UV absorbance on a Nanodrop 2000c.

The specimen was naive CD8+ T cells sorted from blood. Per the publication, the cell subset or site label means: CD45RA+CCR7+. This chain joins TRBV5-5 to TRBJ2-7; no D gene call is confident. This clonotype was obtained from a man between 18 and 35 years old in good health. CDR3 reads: CASSLVDEQYF. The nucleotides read TGTGCCAGCAGCTTGGTGGACGAGCAGTACTTC.